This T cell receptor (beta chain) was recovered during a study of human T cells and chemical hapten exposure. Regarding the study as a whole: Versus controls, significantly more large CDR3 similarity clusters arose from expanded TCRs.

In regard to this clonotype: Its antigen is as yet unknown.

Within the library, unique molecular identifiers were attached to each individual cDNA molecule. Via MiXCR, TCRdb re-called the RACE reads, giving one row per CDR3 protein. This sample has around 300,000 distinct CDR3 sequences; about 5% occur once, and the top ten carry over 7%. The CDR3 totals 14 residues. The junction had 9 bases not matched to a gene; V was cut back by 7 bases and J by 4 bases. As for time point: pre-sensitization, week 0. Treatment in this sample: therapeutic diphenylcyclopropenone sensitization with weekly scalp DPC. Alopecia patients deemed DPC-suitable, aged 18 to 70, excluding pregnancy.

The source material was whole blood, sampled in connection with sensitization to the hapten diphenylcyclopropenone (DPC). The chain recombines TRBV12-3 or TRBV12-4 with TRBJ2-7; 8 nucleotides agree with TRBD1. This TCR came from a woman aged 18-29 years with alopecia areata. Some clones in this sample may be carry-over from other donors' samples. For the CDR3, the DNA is TGTGCCAGCAACTCCCGGGACAGGAGGTACGAGCAGTACTTC. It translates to CASNSRDRRYEQYF.